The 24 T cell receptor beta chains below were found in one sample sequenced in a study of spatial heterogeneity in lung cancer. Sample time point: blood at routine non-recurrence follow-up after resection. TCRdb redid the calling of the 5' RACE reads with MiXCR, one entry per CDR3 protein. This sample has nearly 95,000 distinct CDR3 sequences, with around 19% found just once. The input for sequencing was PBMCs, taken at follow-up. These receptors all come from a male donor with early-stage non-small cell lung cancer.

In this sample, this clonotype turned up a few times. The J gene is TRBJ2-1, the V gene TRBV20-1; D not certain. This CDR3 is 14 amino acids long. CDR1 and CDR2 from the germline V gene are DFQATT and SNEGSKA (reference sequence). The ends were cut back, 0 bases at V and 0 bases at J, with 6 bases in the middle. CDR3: CSARDGSSYNEQFF. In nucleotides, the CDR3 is TGCAGTGCTAGAGACGGCAGCTCCTACAATGAGCAGTTCTTC.

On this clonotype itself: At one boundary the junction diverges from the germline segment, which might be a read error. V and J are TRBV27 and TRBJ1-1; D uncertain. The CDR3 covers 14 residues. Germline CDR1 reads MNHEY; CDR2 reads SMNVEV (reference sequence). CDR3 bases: TGTGCCAGCAATTTAGGCAGAATGAACACTGAAGCTTTCTTT. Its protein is CASNLGRMNTEAFF.

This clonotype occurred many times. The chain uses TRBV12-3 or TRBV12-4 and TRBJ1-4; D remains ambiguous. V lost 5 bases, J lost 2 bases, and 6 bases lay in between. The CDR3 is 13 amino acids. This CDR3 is CASSTRTNEKLFF. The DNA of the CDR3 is TGTGCCAGCAGTACCAGGACTAATGAAAAACTGTTTTTT.

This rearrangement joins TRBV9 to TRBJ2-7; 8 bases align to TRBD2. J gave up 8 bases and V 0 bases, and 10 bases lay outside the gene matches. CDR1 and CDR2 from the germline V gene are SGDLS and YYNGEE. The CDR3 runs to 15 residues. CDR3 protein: CASSVDTSGAGKQYF. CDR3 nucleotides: TGTGCCAGCAGCGTAGACACTAGCGGAGCCGGGAAGCAGTACTTC.

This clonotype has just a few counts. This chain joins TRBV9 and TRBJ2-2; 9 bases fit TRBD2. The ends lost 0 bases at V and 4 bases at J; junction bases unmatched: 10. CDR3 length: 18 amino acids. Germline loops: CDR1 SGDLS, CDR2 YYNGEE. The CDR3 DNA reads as TGTGCCAGCAGCGTAGGGCCCCAGCGGGGGGCTCTCACCGGGGAGCTGTTTTTT. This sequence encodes CASSVGPQRGALTGELFF.

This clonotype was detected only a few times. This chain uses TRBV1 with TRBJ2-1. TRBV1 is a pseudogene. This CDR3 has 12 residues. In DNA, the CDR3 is TGCACCAGCAGCCAGGATTACAATGAGCAGTTCTTC. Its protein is CTSSQDYNEQFF.

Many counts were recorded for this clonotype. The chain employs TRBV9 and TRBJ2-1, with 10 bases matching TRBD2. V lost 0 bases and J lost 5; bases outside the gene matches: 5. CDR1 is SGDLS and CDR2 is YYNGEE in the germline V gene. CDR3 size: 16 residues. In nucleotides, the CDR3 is TGTGCCAGCAGCGTAGGGCTAGCGGGAGTTAACAATGAGCAGTTCTTC. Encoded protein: CASSVGLAGVNNEQFF.

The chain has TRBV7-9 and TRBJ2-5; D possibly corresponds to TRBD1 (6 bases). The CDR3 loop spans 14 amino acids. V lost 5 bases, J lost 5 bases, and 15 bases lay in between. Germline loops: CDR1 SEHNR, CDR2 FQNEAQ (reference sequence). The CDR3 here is CASSPQGFGETQYF. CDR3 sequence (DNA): TGTGCCAGCAGCCCACAGGGTTTTGGGGAGACCCAGTACTTC.

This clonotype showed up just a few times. This chain's CDR3 is CASNARAELGNTIYF. CDR3 nucleotide sequence: TGTGCCAGCAACGCGCGGGCAGAGCTTGGAAACACCATATATTTT. V gene TRBV2 combines with J gene TRBJ1-3; unclear D gene. Germline V gene data show CDR1 as SNHLY and CDR2 as FYNNEI. The V end was cut by 7 bases, the J end by 3 bases, with 16 bases between. This CDR3 spans 15 amino acids.

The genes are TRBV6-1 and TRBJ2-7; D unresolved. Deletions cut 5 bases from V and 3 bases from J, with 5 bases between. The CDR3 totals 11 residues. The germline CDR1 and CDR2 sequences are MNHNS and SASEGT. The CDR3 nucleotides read TGTGCCAGCAGTATTAACTACGAGCAGTACTTC. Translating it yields CASSINYEQYF.

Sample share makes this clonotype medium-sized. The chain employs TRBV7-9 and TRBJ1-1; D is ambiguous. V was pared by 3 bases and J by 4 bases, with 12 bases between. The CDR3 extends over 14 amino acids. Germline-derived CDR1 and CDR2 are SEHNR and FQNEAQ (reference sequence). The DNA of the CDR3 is TGTGCCAGCAGCTTCGACAAGCGGAGCACTGAAGCTTTCTTT. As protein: CASSFDKRSTEAFF.

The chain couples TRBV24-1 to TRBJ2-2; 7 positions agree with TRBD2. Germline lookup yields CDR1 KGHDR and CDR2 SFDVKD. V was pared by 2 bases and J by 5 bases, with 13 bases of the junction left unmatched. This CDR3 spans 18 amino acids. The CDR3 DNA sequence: TGTGCCACCAGTGATTCCGCGGGGGAGTCGAGATGGACCGGGGAGCTGTTTTTT. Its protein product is CATSDSAGESRWTGELFF.

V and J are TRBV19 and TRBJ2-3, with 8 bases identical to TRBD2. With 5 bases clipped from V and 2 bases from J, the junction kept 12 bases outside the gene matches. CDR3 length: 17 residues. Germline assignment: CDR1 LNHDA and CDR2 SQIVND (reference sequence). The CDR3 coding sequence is TGTGCCAGTAGTCCTGGAACCGGGACTAGGTCCACAGATACGCAGTATTTT. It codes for CASSPGTGTRSTDTQYF.

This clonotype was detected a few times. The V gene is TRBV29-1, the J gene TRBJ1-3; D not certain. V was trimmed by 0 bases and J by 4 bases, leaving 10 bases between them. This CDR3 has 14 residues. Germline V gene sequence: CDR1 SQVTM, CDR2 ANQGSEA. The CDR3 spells CSVEDVWPGNTIYF. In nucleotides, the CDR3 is TGCAGCGTTGAAGACGTCTGGCCCGGAAACACCATATATTTT.

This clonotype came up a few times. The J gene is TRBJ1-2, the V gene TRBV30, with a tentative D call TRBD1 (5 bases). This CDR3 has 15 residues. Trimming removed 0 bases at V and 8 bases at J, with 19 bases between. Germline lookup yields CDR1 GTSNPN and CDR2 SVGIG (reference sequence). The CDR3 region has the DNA TGTGCCTGGAGTGTACAGATGGGGCGCCCGGAGGGCTACACCTTC. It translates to CAWSVQMGRPEGYTF.

In nucleotides, the CDR3 is TGTGCCAGCAGCTTAGCGCGGGACAGGGACTATGGCTACACCTTC. Its protein product is CASSLARDRDYGYTF. The chain is built from TRBV7-2 and TRBJ1-2; 9 bases line up with TRBD1. CDR1 is SGHTA and CDR2 is FQGNSA in the germline V gene. The length of the CDR3 is 15 residues. J gave up 3 bases and V 0 bases, and 2 bases lay outside the gene matches. The whole variable domain, remainder taken from reference TRBV7-2 and TRBJ1-2, is GAGVSQSPSNKVTEKGKDVELRCDPISGHTALYWYRQSLGQGLEFLIYFQGNSAPDKSGLPSDRFSAERTGGSVSTLTIQRTQQEDSAVYLCASSLARDRDYGYTFGSGTRLTVV.

The CDR3 spells CATSGGQTAYEQYF. Here the CDR3 DNA reads TGTGCCACCAGCGGTGGACAGACGGCATACGAGCAGTACTTC. This chain uses TRBV15 with TRBJ2-7; D may be TRBD1 (6 bases). In germline, CDR1 is LNHNV, CDR2 YYDKDF (reference sequence). The CDR3 is made up of 14 amino acids. V lost 5 bases to trimming and J lost 4 bases, with 15 bases between them.

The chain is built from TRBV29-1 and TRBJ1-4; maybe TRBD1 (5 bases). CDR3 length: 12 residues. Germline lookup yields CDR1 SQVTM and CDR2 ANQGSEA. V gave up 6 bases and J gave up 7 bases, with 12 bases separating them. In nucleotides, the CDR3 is TGCAGCGTCCAGGTTACAGGTGAAAAACTGTTTTTT. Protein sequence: CSVQVTGEKLFF.

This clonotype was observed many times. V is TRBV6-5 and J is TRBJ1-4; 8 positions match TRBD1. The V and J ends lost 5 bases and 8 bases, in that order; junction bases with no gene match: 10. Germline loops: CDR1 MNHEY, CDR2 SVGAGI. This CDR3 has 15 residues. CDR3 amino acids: CASSHRTGRGEKLFF. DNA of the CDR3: TGTGCCAGCAGTCACCGGACAGGGCGAGGCGAAAAACTGTTTTTT.

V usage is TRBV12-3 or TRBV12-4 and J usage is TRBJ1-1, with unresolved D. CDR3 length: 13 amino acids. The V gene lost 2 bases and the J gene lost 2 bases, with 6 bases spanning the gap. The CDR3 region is CASSLNGNTEAFF. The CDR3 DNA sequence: TGTGCCAGCAGTTTAAACGGTAACACTGAAGCTTTCTTT.

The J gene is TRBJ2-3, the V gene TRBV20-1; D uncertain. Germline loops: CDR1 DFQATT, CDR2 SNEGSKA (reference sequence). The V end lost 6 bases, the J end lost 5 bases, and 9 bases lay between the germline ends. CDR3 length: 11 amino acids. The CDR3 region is CSAQIGDTQYF. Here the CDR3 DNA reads TGCAGTGCCCAAATCGGAGATACGCAGTATTTT.

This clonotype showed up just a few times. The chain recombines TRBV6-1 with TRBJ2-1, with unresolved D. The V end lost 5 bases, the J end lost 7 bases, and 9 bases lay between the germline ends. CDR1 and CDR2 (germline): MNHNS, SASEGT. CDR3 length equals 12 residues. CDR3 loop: CASSTLSNEQFF. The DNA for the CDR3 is TGTGCCAGCAGTACCCTGTCGAATGAGCAGTTCTTC.

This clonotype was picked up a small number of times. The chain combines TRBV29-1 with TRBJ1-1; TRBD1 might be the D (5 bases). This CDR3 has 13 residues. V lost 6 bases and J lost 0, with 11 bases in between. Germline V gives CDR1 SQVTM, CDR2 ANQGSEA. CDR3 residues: CSVADSMNTEAFF. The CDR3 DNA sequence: TGCAGCGTCGCTGACAGCATGAACACTGAAGCTTTCTTT. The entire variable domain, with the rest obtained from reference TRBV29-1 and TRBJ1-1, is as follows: SAVISQKPSRDICQRGTSLTIQCQVDSQVTMMFWYRQQPGQSLTLIATANQGSEATYESGFVIDKFPISRPNLTFSTLTVSNMSPEDSSIYLCSVADSMNTEAFFGQGTRLTVV.

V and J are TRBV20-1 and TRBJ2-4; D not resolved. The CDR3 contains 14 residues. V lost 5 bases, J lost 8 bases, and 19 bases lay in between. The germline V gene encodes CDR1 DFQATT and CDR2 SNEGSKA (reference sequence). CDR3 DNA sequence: TGCAGTGCTTCACCTCCGGGCCCCGCGGACATTCAGTACTTC. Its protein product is CSASPPGPADIQYF.